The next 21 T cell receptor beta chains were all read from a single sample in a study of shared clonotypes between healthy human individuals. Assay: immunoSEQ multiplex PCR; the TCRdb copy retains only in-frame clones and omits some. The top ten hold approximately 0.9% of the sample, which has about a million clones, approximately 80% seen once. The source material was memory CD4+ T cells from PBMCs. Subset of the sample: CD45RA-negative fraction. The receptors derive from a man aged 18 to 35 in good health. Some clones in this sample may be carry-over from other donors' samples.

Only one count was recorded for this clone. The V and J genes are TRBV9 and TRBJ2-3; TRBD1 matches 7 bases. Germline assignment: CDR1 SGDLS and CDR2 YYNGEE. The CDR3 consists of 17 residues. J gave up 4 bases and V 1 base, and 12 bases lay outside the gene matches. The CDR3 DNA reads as TGTGCCAGCAGCGTAAGAGGGGGCGAAGGCGCATCAGATACGCAGTATTTT. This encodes CASSVRGGEGASDTQYF.

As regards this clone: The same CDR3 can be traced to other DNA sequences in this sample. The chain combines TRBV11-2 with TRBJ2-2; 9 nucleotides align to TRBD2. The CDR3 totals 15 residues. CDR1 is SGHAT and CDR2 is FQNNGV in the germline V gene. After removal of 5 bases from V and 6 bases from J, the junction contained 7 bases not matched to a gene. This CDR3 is CASSPTSGSPGELFF. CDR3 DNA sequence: TGTGCCAGCAGCCCGACTAGCGGCTCGCCCGGGGAGCTGTTTTTT.

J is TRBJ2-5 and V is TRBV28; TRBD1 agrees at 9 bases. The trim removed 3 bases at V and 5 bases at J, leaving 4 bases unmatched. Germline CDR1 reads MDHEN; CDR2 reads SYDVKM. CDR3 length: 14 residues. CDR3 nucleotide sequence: TGTGCCAGCAGTTTTGCCGGGACAGGGGAGACCCAGTACTTC. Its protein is CASSFAGTGETQYF.

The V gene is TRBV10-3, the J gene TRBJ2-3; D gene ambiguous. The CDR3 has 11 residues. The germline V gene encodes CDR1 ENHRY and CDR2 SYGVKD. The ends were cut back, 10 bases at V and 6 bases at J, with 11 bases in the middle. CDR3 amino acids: CANGFGDTQYF. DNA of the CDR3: TGTGCCAACGGTTTCGGGGATACGCAGTATTTT.

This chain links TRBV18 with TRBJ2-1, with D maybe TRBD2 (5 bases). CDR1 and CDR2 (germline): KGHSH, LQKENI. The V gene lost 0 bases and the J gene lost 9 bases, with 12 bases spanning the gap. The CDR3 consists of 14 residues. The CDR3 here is CASSPPEDIGEQFF. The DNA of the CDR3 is TGTGCCAGCTCACCACCGGAGGATATTGGTGAGCAGTTCTTC.

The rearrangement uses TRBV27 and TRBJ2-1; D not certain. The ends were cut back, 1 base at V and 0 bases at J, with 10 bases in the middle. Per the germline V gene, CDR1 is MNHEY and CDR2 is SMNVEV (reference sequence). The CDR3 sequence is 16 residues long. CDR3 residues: CASSLLMESSYNEQFF. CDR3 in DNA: TGTGCCAGCAGTTTATTGATGGAGAGCTCCTACAATGAGCAGTTCTTC.

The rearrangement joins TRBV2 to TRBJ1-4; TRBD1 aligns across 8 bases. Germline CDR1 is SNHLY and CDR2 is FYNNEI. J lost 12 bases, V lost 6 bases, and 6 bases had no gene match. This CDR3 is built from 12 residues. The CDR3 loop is CASSRGQGELFF. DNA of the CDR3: TGTGCCAGCAGCCGCGGACAGGGAGAACTGTTTTTT.

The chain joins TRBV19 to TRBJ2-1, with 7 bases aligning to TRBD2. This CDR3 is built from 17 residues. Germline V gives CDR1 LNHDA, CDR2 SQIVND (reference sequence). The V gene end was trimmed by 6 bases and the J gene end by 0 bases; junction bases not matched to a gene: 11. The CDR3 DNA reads TGTGCCAGTAGAACGCTAGCGGATGACAGCTCCTACAATGAGCAGTTCTTC. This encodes CASRTLADDSSYNEQFF.

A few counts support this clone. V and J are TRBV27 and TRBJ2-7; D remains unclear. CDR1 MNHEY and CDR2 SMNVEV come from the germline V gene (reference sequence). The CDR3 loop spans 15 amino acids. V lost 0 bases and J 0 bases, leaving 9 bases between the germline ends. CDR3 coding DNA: TGTGCCAGCAGTTTATCGCAGGCGACCTCCTACGAGCAGTACTTC. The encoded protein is CASSLSQATSYEQYF.

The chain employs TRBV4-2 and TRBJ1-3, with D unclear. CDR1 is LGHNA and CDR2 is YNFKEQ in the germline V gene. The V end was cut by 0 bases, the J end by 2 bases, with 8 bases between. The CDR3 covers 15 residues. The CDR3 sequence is CASSQDGVPGNTIYF. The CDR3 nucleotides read TGTGCCAGCAGCCAAGATGGGGTTCCTGGAAACACCATATATTTT.

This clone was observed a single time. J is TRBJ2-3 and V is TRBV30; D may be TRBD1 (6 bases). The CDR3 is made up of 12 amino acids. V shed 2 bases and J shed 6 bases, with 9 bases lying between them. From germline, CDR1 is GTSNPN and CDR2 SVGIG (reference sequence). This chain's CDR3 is CAWSLGQDTQYF. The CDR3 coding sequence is TGTGCCTGGAGTCTCGGACAGGATACGCAGTATTTT.

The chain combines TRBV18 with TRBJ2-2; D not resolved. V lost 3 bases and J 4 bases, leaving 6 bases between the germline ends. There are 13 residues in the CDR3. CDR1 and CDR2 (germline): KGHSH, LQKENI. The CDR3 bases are TGTGCCAGCTCACCGACCAGCACCGGGGAGCTGTTTTTT. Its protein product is CASSPTSTGELFF.

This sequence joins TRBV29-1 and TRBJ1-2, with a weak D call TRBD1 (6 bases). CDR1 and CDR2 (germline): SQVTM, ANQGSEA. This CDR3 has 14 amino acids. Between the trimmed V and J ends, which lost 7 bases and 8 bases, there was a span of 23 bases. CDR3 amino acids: CSAPRVGGAGGYTF. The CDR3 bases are TGCAGCGCCCCTCGGGTCGGGGGGGCAGGAGGCTACACCTTC.

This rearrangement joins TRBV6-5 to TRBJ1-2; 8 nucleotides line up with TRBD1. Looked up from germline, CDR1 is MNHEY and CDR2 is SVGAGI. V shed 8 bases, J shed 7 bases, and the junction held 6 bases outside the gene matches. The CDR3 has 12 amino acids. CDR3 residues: CASSAGGVGYTF. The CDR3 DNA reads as TGTGCCAGCTCCGCAGGGGGCGTTGGCTACACCTTC.

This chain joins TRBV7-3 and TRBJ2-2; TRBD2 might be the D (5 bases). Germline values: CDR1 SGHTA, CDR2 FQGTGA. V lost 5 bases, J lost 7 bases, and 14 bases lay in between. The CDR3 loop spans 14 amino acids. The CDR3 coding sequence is TGTGCCAGCAGCCTCCGGGCCGGAGGCGGGGAGCTGTTTTTT. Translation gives CASSLRAGGGELFF.

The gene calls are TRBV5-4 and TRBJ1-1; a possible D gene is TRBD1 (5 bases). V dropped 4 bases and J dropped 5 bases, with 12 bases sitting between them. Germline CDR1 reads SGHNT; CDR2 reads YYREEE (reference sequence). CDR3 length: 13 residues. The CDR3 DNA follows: TGTGCCAGCAGCCTGGGGGAAGGGACTGAAGCTTTCTTT. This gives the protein CASSLGEGTEAFF. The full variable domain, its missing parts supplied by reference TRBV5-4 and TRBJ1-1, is ETGVTQSPTHLIKTRGQQVTLRCSSQSGHNTVSWYQQALGQGPQFIFQYYREEENGRGNFPPRFSGLQFPNYSSELNVNALELDDSALYLCASSLGEGTEAFFGQGTRLTVV.

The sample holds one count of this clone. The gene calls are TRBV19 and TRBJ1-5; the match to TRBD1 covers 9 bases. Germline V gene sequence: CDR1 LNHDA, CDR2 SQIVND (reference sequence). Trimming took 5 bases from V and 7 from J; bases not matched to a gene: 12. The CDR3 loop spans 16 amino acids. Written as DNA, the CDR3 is TGTGCCAGTAGTGCCTTGGACAGGGGAATAGGGCAGCCCCAGCATTTT. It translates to CASSALDRGIGQPQHF.

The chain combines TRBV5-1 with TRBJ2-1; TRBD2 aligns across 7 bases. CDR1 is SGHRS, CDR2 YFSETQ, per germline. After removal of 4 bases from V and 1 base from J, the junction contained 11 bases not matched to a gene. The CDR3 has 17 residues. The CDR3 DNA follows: TGCGCCAGCAGCCCGGCGGGGGTAGGGCGATCCTACAATGAGCAGTTCTTC. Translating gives CASSPAGVGRSYNEQFF. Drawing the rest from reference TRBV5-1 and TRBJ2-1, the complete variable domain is KAGVTQTPRYLIKTRGQQVTLSCSPISGHRSVSWYQQTPGQGLQFLFEYFSETQRNKGNFPGRFSGRQFSNSRSEMNVSTLELGDSALYLCASSPAGVGRSYNEQFFGPGTRLTVL.

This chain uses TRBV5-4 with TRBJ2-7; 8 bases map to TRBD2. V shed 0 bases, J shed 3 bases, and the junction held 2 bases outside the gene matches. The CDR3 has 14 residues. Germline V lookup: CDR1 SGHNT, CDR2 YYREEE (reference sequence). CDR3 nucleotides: TGTGCCAGCAGCTTGGATCTAGCGGGCTACGAGCAGTACTTC. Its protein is CASSLDLAGYEQYF.

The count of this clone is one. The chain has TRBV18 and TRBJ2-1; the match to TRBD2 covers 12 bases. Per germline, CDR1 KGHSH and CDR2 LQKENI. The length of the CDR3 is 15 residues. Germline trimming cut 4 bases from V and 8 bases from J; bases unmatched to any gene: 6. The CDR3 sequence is CASSLRLAGDHEQFF. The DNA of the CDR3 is TGTGCCAGCTCACTCAGACTAGCGGGAGACCATGAGCAGTTCTTC.

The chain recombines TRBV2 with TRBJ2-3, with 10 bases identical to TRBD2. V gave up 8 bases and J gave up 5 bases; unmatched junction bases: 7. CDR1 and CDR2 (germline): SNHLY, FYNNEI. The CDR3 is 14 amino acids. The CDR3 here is CASQPGLARDTQYF. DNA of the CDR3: TGTGCCAGCCAGCCGGGACTAGCGAGAGATACGCAGTATTTT.